This passage covers 24 T cell receptor beta chains from one sample sequenced in a study of patients and donors after allogeneic stem cell transplantation. From the RT-PCR reads, TCRdb called clonotypes with MiXCR, one entry per CDR3 protein. The data hold about a million distinct CDR3 sequences, with roughly 17% observed a single time. The specimen was blood, either unsorted or a sorted T cell fraction (not recorded which). Source of these receptors: a human donor who was either an allogeneic HSCT recipient or a stem cell or donor lymphocyte infusion donor (not recorded which). It is not recorded whose cells these are; they may come from a transplant donor.

The chain links TRBV7-6 to TRBJ2-3; 10 positions agree with TRBD2. The CDR3 has 18 residues. V lost 4 bases and J lost 3; bases outside the gene matches: 13. The V gene's germline CDR1 is SGHVS and CDR2 FNYEAQ. The CDR3 loop is CASSSYKASGGWTDTQYF. The DNA for the CDR3 is TGTGCCAGCAGCTCCTATAAAGCTAGCGGGGGTTGGACAGATACGCAGTATTTT.

This chain joins TRBV6-6 and TRBJ2-7; no firm D call. V shed 2 bases and J shed 6 bases, with 8 bases lying between them. The CDR3 totals 12 residues. The germline gives CDR1 MNHNY, CDR2 SVGAGI (reference sequence). This chain's CDR3 is CASSYDPAEQYF. The CDR3 nucleotides read TGTGCCAGCAGTTACGACCCCGCCGAGCAGTACTTC.

This clonotype was detected ten times or more. This rearrangement joins TRBV12-3 or TRBV12-4 to TRBJ2-5; D is undetermined. Trimming took 5 bases from V and 7 from J, leaving 17 bases between them. CDR3 length: 14 amino acids. CDR3 region: CASSLDLQQRTQYF. CDR3 bases: TGTGCCAGCAGTCTTGACCTACAACAGAGGACCCAGTACTTC.

V and J are TRBV3-1 and TRBJ2-1, with TRBD2 matching 7 bases. Germline-derived CDR1 and CDR2 are LGHDT and YNNKEL (reference sequence). The CDR3 spans 17 residues. V gave up 0 bases and J gave up 4 bases; unmatched junction bases: 9. In DNA, the CDR3 is TGTGCCAGCAGCCAAGACTTGTCTAGCGGTCTATACAATGAGCAGTTCTTC. Its translation: CASSQDLSSGLYNEQFF.

V gene TRBV7-6 combines with J gene TRBJ1-3; D perhaps matches TRBD1 (6 bases). This CDR3 contains 15 residues. CDR1 and CDR2 from the germline V gene are SGHVS and FNYEAQ. V lost 4 bases and J 2 bases, leaving 12 bases between the germline ends. DNA of the CDR3: TGTGCCAGCAGCTCATCCGGGACAACTGGAAACACCATATATTTT. This sequence encodes CASSSSGTTGNTIYF. Looking up the rest from reference TRBV7-6 and TRBJ1-3 gives the full variable domain: GAGVSQSPRYKVTKRGQDVALRCDPISGHVSLYWYRQALGQGPEFLTYFNYEAQQDKSGLPNDRFSAERPEGSISTLTIQRTEQRDSAMYRCASSSSGTTGNTIYFGEGSWLTVV.

The chain couples TRBV24-1 to TRBJ1-2, with 9 positions matching TRBD1. The CDR3 runs to 14 residues. CDR1 KGHDR and CDR2 SFDVKD come from the germline V gene. V gave up 3 bases and J gave up 6 bases; unmatched junction bases: 4. The CDR3 loop is CATSDPGQGHGYTF. In DNA, the CDR3 is TGTGCCACCAGTGATCCGGGACAGGGACATGGCTACACCTTC.

A few counts support this clonotype. The chain carries TRBV6-5 and TRBJ1-1, with unresolved D. CDR3 length: 12 residues. V was trimmed by 6 bases and J by 3 bases, leaving 8 bases between them. Germline CDR1 and CDR2: MNHEY and SVGAGI. DNA of the CDR3: TGTGCCAGCAGGCGGTCCGACACTGAAGCTTTCTTT. Its protein product is CASRRSDTEAFF.

The genes are TRBV7-9 and TRBJ2-3, with 10 bases aligning to TRBD2. Looked up from germline, CDR1 is SEHNR and CDR2 is FQNEAQ (reference sequence). V was pared by 5 bases and J by 2 bases, with 4 bases of the junction left unmatched. The CDR3 consists of 15 residues. CDR3 in amino acids: CASSQTSGLTDTQYF. CDR3 bases: TGTGCCAGCAGCCAGACTAGCGGGCTCACAGATACGCAGTATTTT. The variable domain in full, completed from reference TRBV7-9 and TRBJ2-3, reads DTGVSQNPRHKITKRGQNVTFRCDPISEHNRLYWYRQTLGQGPEFLTYFQNEAQLEKSRLLSDRFSAERPKGSFSTLEIQRTEQGDSAMYLCASSQTSGLTDTQYFGPGTRLTVL.

This clonotype turned up a few times. The rearrangement joins TRBV20-1 to TRBJ2-5; D is unresolved. CDR1 and CDR2 from the germline V gene are DFQATT and SNEGSKA (reference sequence). The V end was cut by 3 bases, the J end by 0 bases, with 5 bases between. This CDR3 is built from 12 residues. The CDR3 coding sequence is TGCAGTGCTAGGAAGAACCAAGAGACCCAGTACTTC. Amino acids: CSARKNQETQYF.

For this clonotype: The junction departs from germline at one end; a sequencing error may be responsible. The chain is built from TRBV12-3 or TRBV12-4 and TRBJ1-5; D is ambiguous. The CDR3 sequence is 12 residues long. CDR3 nucleotides: TGTGCCAGCAGCACATTTAATCAGTCCCAGCATTTT. It codes for CASSTFNQSQHF.

V usage is TRBV4-1 and J usage is TRBJ2-3; 11 positions match TRBD2. CDR1 is MGHRA, CDR2 YSYEKL, per germline. V shed 1 base and J 1 base; nucleotides not matched to a gene: 4. The CDR3 totals 17 residues. In DNA, the CDR3 is TGCGCCAGCAGCCAAGGCGCGACTAGCGGGGGCACAGATACGCAGTATTTT. Encoded protein: CASSQGATSGGTDTQYF.

This clonotype was recorded a few times. The CDR3 sequence: CSVLTGGNQPQHF. CDR3 sequence (DNA): TGCAGCGTTTTGACAGGGGGCAATCAGCCCCAGCATTTT. The chain recombines TRBV29-1 with TRBJ1-5; 8 bases agree with TRBD1. The CDR3 spans 13 residues. J lost 2 bases, V lost 5 bases, and 2 bases had no gene match. Germline V CDR1 and CDR2: SQVTM, ANQGSEA.

This clonotype appeared a few times. This chain connects TRBV12-3 or TRBV12-4 to TRBJ2-2, with 7 nucleotides matching TRBD1. The V and J ends lost 4 bases and 3 bases, in that order; junction bases with no gene match: 11. The CDR3 consists of 17 residues. This CDR3 is CASSSHRDSIYTGELFF. CDR3 DNA: TGTGCCAGCAGTTCCCACCGGGACAGTATATACACCGGGGAGCTGTTTTTT.

The chain carries TRBV10-3 and TRBJ2-2; the D is unclear. There are 14 residues in the CDR3. Trimming took off 3 bases at V and 2 bases at J, with 7 bases between the two ends. Germline V gene sequence: CDR1 ENHRY, CDR2 SYGVKD. The CDR3 nucleotides read TGTGCCATCAGTGATCTAGGAAACACCGGGGAGCTGTTTTTT. Residues: CAISDLGNTGELFF.

This clonotype was counted between two and nine times. J is TRBJ2-7 and V is TRBV30, with 7 bases that match TRBD1. The CDR3 contains 14 residues. CDR1 and CDR2 (germline): GTSNPN, SVGIG (reference sequence). With V trimmed by 2 bases and J by 5 bases, 9 bases remained unmatched. CDR3 amino acids: CAWSWWGRGNEQYF. The CDR3 DNA follows: TGTGCCTGGAGTTGGTGGGGCAGGGGGAACGAGCAGTACTTC.

Ten or more counts support this clonotype. V is TRBV5-6 and J is TRBJ2-7; D not resolved. Trimming left V 0 bases short and J 2 bases short, with 6 bases between. Germline V gene lookup returns CDR1 SGHDT and CDR2 YYEEEE. The CDR3 spans 13 residues. CDR3 residues: CASSLENPYEQYF. The DNA for the CDR3 is TGTGCCAGCAGCTTGGAGAATCCCTACGAGCAGTACTTC.

The rearrangement uses TRBV6-1 and TRBJ2-1; TRBD2 agrees at 9 bases. The CDR3 has 14 amino acids. The V gene end was trimmed by 8 bases and the J gene end by 4 bases; junction bases not matched to a gene: 6. Germline assignment: CDR1 MNHNS and CDR2 SASEGT. The CDR3 region has the DNA TGTGCCAGCGGAGGGAGCGGGAGGTACAATGAGCAGTTCTTC. It codes for CASGGSGRYNEQFF.

V gene TRBV2 combines with J gene TRBJ1-5, with D hard to call. CDR1 and CDR2 from the germline V gene are SNHLY and FYNNEI. V dropped 4 bases and J dropped 6 bases, with 7 bases sitting between them. The CDR3 loop spans 12 amino acids. CDR3 in DNA: TGTGCCAGCAGTGTAAATATTCAGCCCCAGCATTTT. As protein: CASSVNIQPQHF.

This clonotype was observed many times. V is TRBV12-3 or TRBV12-4 and J is TRBJ2-3; no reliable D call. V lost 2 bases, J lost 0 bases, and 6 bases lay in between. The CDR3 consists of 14 residues. This chain's CDR3 is CASSLRKSTDTQYF. In DNA, the CDR3 is TGTGCCAGCAGTTTACGTAAGAGCACAGATACGCAGTATTTT.

The chain carries TRBV6-6 and TRBJ2-3; D perhaps matches TRBD1 (6 bases). Germline V gene lookup returns CDR1 MNHNY and CDR2 SVGAGI (reference sequence). Trimming stripped 0 bases from V and 12 bases from J, with 10 bases between. This CDR3 contains 12 residues. CDR3 bases: TGTGCCAGCAGTTACTCCCCGGGACACCAGTATTTT. Amino acids: CASSYSPGHQYF.

This clonotype was observed a handful of times. The chain uses TRBV4-2 and TRBJ1-3, with D perhaps TRBD1 (5 bases). Trimming took 8 bases from V and 0 from J, leaving 14 bases between them. In germline, CDR1 is LGHNA, CDR2 YNFKEQ. CDR3 size: 15 residues. DNA of the CDR3: TGTGCCAGCTCCGGGGGGATGTCCTCTGGAAACACCATATATTTT. This codes for CASSGGMSSGNTIYF.

This clonotype was observed a handful of times. The V call is TRBV27, the J call TRBJ1-5; D gene uncertain. CDR1 and CDR2 from the germline V gene are MNHEY and SMNVEV (reference sequence). The CDR3 runs to 10 residues. Trimming stripped 6 bases from V and 6 bases from J, with 3 bases between. The CDR3 DNA sequence: TGTGCCAGCAGAGGTCAGCCCCAGCATTTT. It encodes CASRGQPQHF.

This clonotype was recorded a few times. The chain has TRBV2 and TRBJ1-4; the D is unclear. V was cut by 1 base and J by 3 bases, with 12 bases left in between. This CDR3 has 16 amino acids. Per the germline V gene, CDR1 is SNHLY and CDR2 is FYNNEI. The CDR3 protein is CASSEDAVGANEKLFF. Here the CDR3 DNA reads TGTGCCAGCAGTGAAGATGCGGTAGGAGCTAATGAAAAACTGTTTTTT.

This clonotype was observed many times. The chain recombines TRBV12-3 or TRBV12-4 with TRBJ1-2, with D uncertain. Trimming took 6 bases from V and 0 from J, leaving 17 bases between them. The CDR3 loop spans 16 amino acids. The CDR3 DNA is TGTGCCAGCAGCGCCCGGGTGGGAGCCGCTAACTATGGCTACACCTTC. Its protein is CASSARVGAANYGYTF.